This T cell receptor gamma chain is drawn from a study of gamma-delta T cells after stem cell transplantation. With CATT, TCRdb re-called clones from the RT-PCR reads. The table has about 1,800 gamma-chain clones, roughly 2% seen once; the top ten hold about 38%. The CDR3 spans 13 residues. V lost 1 base to trimming and J lost 6 bases; unmatched junction nucleotides: 6. Per the germline V gene, CDR1 is EGSNGY and CDR2 is YDSYNSKV. Relative to its sample, this clone is medium-sized (0.01 to 0.1%). The source material was gamma-delta T cells. The genes are TRGV2 and TRGJ1 or TRGJ2. This clonotype was obtained from a human donor. It is not recorded whose cells these are; they may come from a transplant donor. The CDR3 nucleotides read TGTGCCACCTGGGACGGCGCGTGTTATAAGAAACTCTTT. Its translation: CATWDGACYKKLF.